Listed here is a single T cell receptor beta chain. The antigen is undetermined. The sample holds other DNA sequences that translate to the same CDR3. TCRdb's copy holds only in-frame clones and misses some; the assay was immunoSEQ multiplex PCR. The profile shows approximately 34,000 clones, roughly 82% of them singletons. All trial patients relapsed after autologous stem cell transplantation. This sample is part of a study of PD-1 blockade in classical Hodgkin lymphoma. As for the study in general: Patients in the cohort were put on intravenous nivolumab, 3 mg/kg every 2 weeks. Study conclusions and caveats: At C4D1, TCR diversity had climbed significantly for CD4+ cells, though not for CD8+ cells. Patients excluded were those beginning nivolumab under 1 year after ASCT.

J gave up 8 bases and V 2 bases, and 4 bases lay outside the gene matches. This CDR3 has 14 amino acids. The germline CDR1 and CDR2 sequences are SGHNT and YYREEE (reference sequence). This TCR derives from a human donor with classical Hodgkin lymphoma. The sequencing here drew on peripheral blood mononuclear cells (PBMCs), taken at baseline. This chain connects TRBV5-4 to TRBJ1-4; 9 nucleotides align to TRBD1. CDR3 sequence (DNA): TGTGCCAGCAGCTTACAGGGGGCGGGAGAAAAACTGTTTTTT. Translated: CASSLQGAGEKLFF.